Listed below are T cell receptor beta chains from one sample, sequenced in a study of PD-L1 blockade in urothelial cancer. TCRdb's copy holds only in-frame clones and misses some; the assay was immunoSEQ multiplex PCR. Of nearly 50,000 clones in the sample, 80% to 90% were seen once. This sample comprised PBMCs, obtained around atezolizumab (anti-PD-L1) treatment. These receptors originate from a man between 65 and 85 years old with urothelial cancer. Each CDR3 is given with its conserved first and last residue. The order of the fields is clone size, J gene, V gene, D gene, CDR3 protein, CDR3 DNA. A D gene is named only where the DNA matches it firmly. Size values are once, few and many counts, or a class for expanded clones, and some rows have none.

NA TRBJ2-7 TRBV18 TRBD1 CASSPDRVSYEQYF TGTGCCAGCTCACCTGACAGGGTTTCCTACGAGCAGTACTTC
NA TRBJ2-7 TRBV4-1 NA CASSQDIPGRDLAYEQYF TGCGCCAGCAGCCAAGATATTCCTGGGCGGGACTTGGCCTACGAGCAGTACTTC
once TRBJ2-2 TRBV27 TRBD1 CASLTEQGSTGELFF TGTGCCTCCCTTACCGAACAGGGGAGCACCGGGGAGCTGTTTTTT
few TRBJ1-1 TRBV6-5 TRBD1 CASSGQGTEAFF TGTGCCAGCTCGGGACAGGGAACTGAAGCTTTCTTT
NA TRBJ2-7 TRBV11-2 TRBD2 CASSLGGLAGARQYF TGTGCCAGCAGCTTAGGGGGTCTAGCGGGAGCTCGGCAGTACTTC
NA TRBJ2-3 TRBV7-9 NA CASSLQGPVPDTQYF TGTGCCAGCAGCTTACAGGGGCCCGTTCCAGATACGCAGTATTTT
many TRBJ2-5 TRBV5-5 NA CASRLLSGQETQYF TGTGCCAGCAGGTTGCTCAGCGGGCAAGAGACCCAGTACTTC
NA TRBJ2-7 TRBV5-4 NA CASSLNRVREQYF TGTGCCAGCAGCTTAAACAGGGTGCGGGAGCAGTACTTC
NA TRBJ2-6 TRBV5-6 NA CASSLSGGTGANVLTF TGTGCCAGCAGCTTGTCCGGAGGGACCGGGGCCAACGTCCTGACTTTC
NA TRBJ2-1 TRBV7-2 TRBD2 CASSLVAGGGNEQFF TGTGCCAGCAGCTTGGTAGCGGGAGGGGGCAATGAGCAGTTCTTC
NA TRBJ2-1 TRBV19 TRBD2 CASSERTSGRMGTSEQFF TGTGCCAGTAGTGAGCGGACTAGCGGGCGGATGGGGACCAGTGAGCAGTTCTTC
NA TRBJ2-7 TRBV30 TRBD1 CAWSPRGREQYF TGTGCCTGGAGCCCCAGGGGGCGGGAGCAGTACTTC
NA TRBJ2-1 TRBV19 TRBD2 CASSMSPRTSHMGEQFF TGTGCCAGTAGTATGTCCCCTAGGACTAGTCACATGGGTGAGCAGTTCTTC
few TRBJ1-3 TRBV28 TRBD1 CASTGQGYSGNTIYF TGTGCCAGCACCGGACAGGGGTACTCTGGAAACACCATATATTTT
NA TRBJ2-1 TRBV5-4 TRBD2 CASSLEGGSSYNEQFF TGTGCCAGCAGCTTGGAGGGCGGGAGCTCCTACAATGAGCAGTTCTTC
NA TRBJ2-2 TRBV21-1 NA CASSKSPPLAGVRDGELFF TGTGCCAGCAGCAAATCCCCCCCCTTGGCGGGAGTGAGGGACGGGGAGCTGTTTTTT
few TRBJ1-4 TRBV7-9 NA CASSPGAANEKLFF TGTGCCAGCAGCCCAGGGGCGGCTAATGAAAAACTGTTTTTT
NA TRBJ2-1 TRBV4-1 TRBD2 CASLVKAGTSGRAGYNEQFF TGCGCCAGCCTAGTCAAAGCCGGGACTAGCGGGAGGGCTGGCTACAATGAGCAGTTCTTC
NA TRBJ2-5 TRBV6-6 NA CASSSDPRGETQYF TGTGCCAGCAGTTCGGACCCGCGGGGAGAGACCCAGTACTTC
NA TRBJ1-2 TRBV28 TRBD1 CASLPGTGNGYTF TGTGCCAGCCTCCCCGGGACAGGGAATGGCTACACCTTC
NA TRBJ2-3 TRBV10-3 TRBD2 CAIAGGGTDTQYF TGTGCCATAGCGGGAGGAGGAACAGATACGCAGTATTTT
NA TRBJ2-3 TRBV9 NA CASGAPGQTRDTQYF TGTGCCAGCGGCGCGCCGGGTCAGACCAGAGATACGCAGTATTTT
NA TRBJ1-1 TRBV2 NA CASRTLTGIAVRAFF TGTGCCAGCAGAACCCTCACAGGGATCGCCGTGAGGGCTTTCTTT
NA TRBJ2-2 TRBV30 NA CAWSGGNLLGELFF TGTGCCTGGAGTGGAGGGAACCTCCTCGGGGAGCTGTTTTTT
NA TRBJ2-3 TRBV25-1 TRBD2 CASTLAGGSTDTQYF TGTGCCAGCACCTTAGCGGGAGGGAGCACAGATACGCAGTATTTT
few TRBJ1-2 TRBV11-2 TRBD1 CASRDPGQGAYGYTF TGTGCCAGCAGGGATCCGGGACAGGGGGCCTATGGCTACACCTTC
NA TRBJ1-5 TRBV28 TRBD1 CASSTPGQDNSNQPQHF TGTGCCAGCAGTACCCCCGGACAGGACAATAGCAATCAGCCCCAGCATTTT
NA TRBJ1-2 TRBV28 NA CASSLAIREANYGYTF TGTGCCAGCAGTTTAGCGATTCGGGAAGCTAACTATGGCTACACCTTC
few TRBJ2-1 TRBV11-2 TRBD2 CASSLRLAGGINEQFF TGTGCCAGCAGCTTAAGGCTAGCGGGAGGGATTAATGAGCAGTTCTTC
NA TRBJ2-5 TRBV7-3 NA CASSRTVEETQYF TGTGCCAGCAGTCGAACGGTGGAGGAGACCCAGTACTTC
NA TRBJ1-4 TRBV28 NA CASSTITAGWEKLFF TGTGCCAGCAGTACTATTACGGCAGGGTGGGAAAAACTGTTTTTT
NA TRBJ2-5 TRBV7-2 NA CASSFSTSQETQYF TGTGCCAGCAGCTTCTCCACTAGCCAAGAGACCCAGTACTTC
NA TRBJ2-1 TRBV5-1 NA CASSPATGYNEQFF TGCGCCAGCAGCCCAGCGACGGGTTACAATGAGCAGTTCTTC
NA TRBJ2-1 TRBV27 TRBD1 CASSFRGRGYNEQFF TGTGCCAGCAGTTTTAGGGGGCGCGGGTACAATGAGCAGTTCTTC
NA TRBJ1-5 TRBV4-1 NA CASSPDSYSNQPQHF TGCGCCAGCAGCCCGGACAGTTATAGCAATCAGCCCCAGCATTTT